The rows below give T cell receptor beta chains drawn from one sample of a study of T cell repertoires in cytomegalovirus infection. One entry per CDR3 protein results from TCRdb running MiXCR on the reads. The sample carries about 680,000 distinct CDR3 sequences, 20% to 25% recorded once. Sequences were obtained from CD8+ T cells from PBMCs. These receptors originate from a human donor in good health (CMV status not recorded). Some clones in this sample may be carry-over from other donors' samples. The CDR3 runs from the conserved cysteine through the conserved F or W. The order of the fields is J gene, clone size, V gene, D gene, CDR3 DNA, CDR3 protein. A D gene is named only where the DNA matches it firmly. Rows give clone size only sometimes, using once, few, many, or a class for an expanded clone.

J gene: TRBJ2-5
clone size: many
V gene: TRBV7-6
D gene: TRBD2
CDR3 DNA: TGTGCCAGCAGCGACCCGCCAGCGGGGGGGCATCAAGAGACCCAGTACTTC
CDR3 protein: CASSDPPAGGHQETQYF

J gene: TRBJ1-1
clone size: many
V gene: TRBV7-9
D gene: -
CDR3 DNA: TGTGCCAGCAGCCATGGGGGCAGCACTGAAGCTTTCTTT
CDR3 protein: CASSHGGSTEAFF

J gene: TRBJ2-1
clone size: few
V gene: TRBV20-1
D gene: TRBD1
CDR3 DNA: TGCAGTGCTAGAACCCCACGGGACAGGGCCTACAATGAGCAGTTCTTC
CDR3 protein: CSARTPRDRAYNEQFF

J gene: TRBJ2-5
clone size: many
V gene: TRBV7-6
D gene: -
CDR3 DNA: TGTGCCAGCAGCGAGACCCCCGGAGAGACCCAGTACTTC
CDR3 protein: CASSETPGETQYF

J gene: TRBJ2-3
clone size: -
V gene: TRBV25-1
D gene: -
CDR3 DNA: TGTGCCAGCAGTGAAAGGTTATACGGAGATACGCAGTATTTT
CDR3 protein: CASSERLYGDTQYF

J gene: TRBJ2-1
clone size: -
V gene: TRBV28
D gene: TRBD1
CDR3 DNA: TGTGCCAGCAGTTTACACGCCACAGGGGGATCCTACAATGAGCAGTTCTTC
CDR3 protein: CASSLHATGGSYNEQFF

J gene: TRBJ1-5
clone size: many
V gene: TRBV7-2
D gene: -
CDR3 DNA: TGTGCCAGCAGCTTAGGCAGGATCAGCAATCAGCCCCAGCATTTT
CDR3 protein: CASSLGRISNQPQHF

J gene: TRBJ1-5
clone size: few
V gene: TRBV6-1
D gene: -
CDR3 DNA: TGTGCCGCGGGTGTGAATCAGCCCCAGCATTTT
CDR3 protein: CAAGVNQPQHF

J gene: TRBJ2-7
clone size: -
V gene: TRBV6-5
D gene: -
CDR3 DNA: TGTGCCAGCAGTCCCGACGGCTACGAGCAGTACTTC
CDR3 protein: CASSPDGYEQYF

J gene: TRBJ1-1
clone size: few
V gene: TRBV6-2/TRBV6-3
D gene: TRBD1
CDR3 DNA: TGTGCCAGCAGTTACAACAGGGGGAACACTGAAGCTTTCTTT
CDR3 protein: CASSYNRGNTEAFF